The rows below give T cell receptor beta chains drawn from one sample of a study of response to subunit inactivated influenza vaccine. TCRdb passed the RT-PCR reads through MiXCR, listing each CDR3 protein once. Of approximately 700,000 distinct CDR3 sequences in the sample, approximately 15% are singletons; the top ten hold 5.5% to 8%. The specimen was PBMCs from blood, collected 14 days before vaccination. The source of these receptors is a man aged 50-59 years who received an inactivated influenza vaccine. CDR3s include the opening cysteine and the closing phenylalanine or tryptophan. Fields, in order: CDR3 length, D gene, J gene, clone size, V gene, CDR3 protein, CDR3 DNA. The D gene is left open where the match is weak. Only some rows state a clone size, as once, few, many or a class for expanded clones.

>15|TRBD2|TRBJ2-1|NA|TRBV7-8
CASSLTSGIFDEQFF
TGTGCCAGCAGCTTAACTAGCGGGATCTTCGATGAGCAGTTCTTC
>17|NA|TRBJ2-7|few|TRBV5-1
CASSLGVGSGISDEQYF
TGCGCCAGCAGCTTGGGTGTCGGGAGTGGCATCTCCGACGAGCAGTACTTC
>14|TRBD2|TRBJ2-1|NA|TRBV25-1
CASSDQREAPEQFF
TGTGCCAGCAGTGATCAGCGGGAGGCCCCAGAGCAGTTCTTC
>13|NA|TRBJ2-2|few|TRBV7-9
CASSYRGGGELFF
TGTGCCAGCAGCTATCGGGGCGGCGGGGAGCTGTTTTTT
>13|NA|TRBJ2-7|NA|TRBV7-8
CASSPGVLGEQYF
TGTGCCAGCAGCCCAGGGGTGCTCGGAGAGCAGTACTTC
>18|TRBD1|TRBJ2-6|NA|TRBV18
CASSPPGQVTSGANVLTF
TGTGCCAGCTCACCACCTGGACAGGTTACCTCTGGGGCCAACGTCCTGACTTTC
>17|NA|TRBJ2-1|NA|TRBV7-9
CASSPPVGTVSYNEQFF
TGTGCCAGCAGCCCCCCCGTCGGGACGGTCTCCTACAATGAGCAGTTCTTC
>14|NA|TRBJ1-2|few|TRBV5-1
CASSLGGPVDGYTF
TGCGCCAGCAGCTTGGGGGGGCCTGTGGATGGCTACACCTTC
>15|NA|TRBJ2-1|few|TRBV5-1
CASSSTVQGYNEQFF
TGCGCCAGCAGCTCTACGGTCCAGGGATACAATGAGCAGTTCTTC
>14|NA|TRBJ2-5|few|TRBV9
CASSVGGRGETQYF
TGTGCCAGCAGCGTCGGGGGTCGGGGAGAGACCCAGTACTTC
>14|NA|TRBJ2-2|many|TRBV7-9
CASSFSPNTGELFF
TGTGCCAGCAGCTTCTCCCCAAACACCGGGGAGCTGTTTTTT
>15|NA|TRBJ2-3|few|TRBV29-1
CSVEDQGRNTDTQYF
TGCAGCGTTGAAGATCAAGGGCGGAACACAGATACGCAGTATTTT
>15|NA|TRBJ2-2|NA|TRBV28
CASTPHTSNTGELFF
TGTGCCAGCACCCCCCACACCTCGAACACCGGGGAGCTGTTTTTT
>13|NA|TRBJ2-3|NA|TRBV6-2/TRBV6-3
CASSYPPADTQYF
TGTGCCAGCAGTTACCCCCCGGCAGATACGCAGTATTTT
>16|NA|TRBJ2-7|many|TRBV5-1
CASSLNGGELAYEQYF
TGCGCCAGCAGCTTGAACGGGGGAGAATTAGCCTACGAGCAGTACTTC
>13|TRBD1|TRBJ2-7|NA|TRBV20-1
CSAKGQGTYEQYF
TGCAGTGCTAAAGGACAGGGGACCTACGAGCAGTACTTC
>16|NA|TRBJ2-7|NA|TRBV4-3
CASSQDARGGLYEQYF
TGCGCCAGCAGCCAAGATGCACGGGGAGGCCTCTACGAGCAGTACTTC
>16|NA|TRBJ2-7|NA|TRBV21-1
CASSKVTGVGPYEQYF
TGTGCCAGCAGCAAAGTGACAGGGGTCGGTCCCTACGAGCAGTACTTC
>16|TRBD2|TRBJ2-7|NA|TRBV7-2
CASSLGRGASSYEHYF
TGTGCCAGCAGCTTAGGGCGGGGGGCCAGCTCCTACGAGCACTACTTC
>11|NA|TRBJ2-1|many|TRBV7-9
CASSLKQEQFF
TGTGCCAGCAGCCTCAAGCAGGAGCAGTTCTTC
>17|TRBD2|TRBJ2-1|few|TRBV4-1
CASSQVITSGNYNEQFF
TGCGCCAGCAGCCAAGTGATTACTAGCGGGAACTACAATGAGCAGTTCTTC
>14|NA|TRBJ1-1|NA|TRBV27
CASIEGGANTEAFF
TGTGCCAGCATTGAAGGAGGGGCCAACACTGAAGCTTTCTTT
>14|NA|TRBJ2-1|NA|TRBV7-3
CASSSTSGDNEQFF
TGTGCCAGCAGCTCTACCAGTGGGGACAATGAGCAGTTCTTC